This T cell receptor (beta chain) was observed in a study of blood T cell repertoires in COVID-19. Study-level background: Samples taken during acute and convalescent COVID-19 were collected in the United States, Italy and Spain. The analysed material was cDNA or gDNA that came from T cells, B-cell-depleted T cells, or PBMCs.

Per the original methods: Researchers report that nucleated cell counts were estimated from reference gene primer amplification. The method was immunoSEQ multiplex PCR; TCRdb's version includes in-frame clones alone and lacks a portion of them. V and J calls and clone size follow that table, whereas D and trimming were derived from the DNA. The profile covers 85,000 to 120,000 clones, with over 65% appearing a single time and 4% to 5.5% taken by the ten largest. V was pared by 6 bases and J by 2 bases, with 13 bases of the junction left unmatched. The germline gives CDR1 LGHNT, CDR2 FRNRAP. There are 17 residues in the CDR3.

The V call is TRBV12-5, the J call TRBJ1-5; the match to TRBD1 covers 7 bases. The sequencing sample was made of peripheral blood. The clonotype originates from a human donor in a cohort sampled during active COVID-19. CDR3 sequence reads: CASGTGTADWGNQPQHF. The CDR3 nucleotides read TGTGCTAGTGGGACCGGGACAGCGGATTGGGGCAATCAGCCCCAGCATTTT.